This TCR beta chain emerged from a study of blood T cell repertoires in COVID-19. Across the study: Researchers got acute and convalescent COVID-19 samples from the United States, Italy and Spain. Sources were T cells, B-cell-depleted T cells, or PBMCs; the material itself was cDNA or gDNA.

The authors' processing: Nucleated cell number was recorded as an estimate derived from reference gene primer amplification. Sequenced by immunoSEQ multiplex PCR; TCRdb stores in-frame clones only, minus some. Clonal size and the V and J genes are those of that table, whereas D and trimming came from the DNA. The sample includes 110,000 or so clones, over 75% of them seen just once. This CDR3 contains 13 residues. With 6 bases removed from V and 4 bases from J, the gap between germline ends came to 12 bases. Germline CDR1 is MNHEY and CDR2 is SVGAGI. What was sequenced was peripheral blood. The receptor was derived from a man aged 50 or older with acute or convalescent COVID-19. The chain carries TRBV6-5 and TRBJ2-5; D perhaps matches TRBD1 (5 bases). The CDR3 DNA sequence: TGTGCCAGCAGCCCAGGGTTCCCAGAGACCCAGTACTTC. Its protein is CASSPGFPETQYF.